Sequencing of this T cell receptor (beta chain) was carried out in a study of T cell repertoires in cytomegalovirus infection. About the study: An indication of both CMV infection and matching HLA type came from public TCR beta signatures. Findings and caveats of the study: CMV-specific TCR beta clonotypes restricted by HLA-C dominated the ex vivo response.

A few counts support this clonotype. As yet, its antigen is unknown. Trimming shortened V by 3 bases and J by 5 bases, and 4 bases separated the two germline ends. The CDR3 spans 11 residues. Germline values: CDR1 SGHRS, CDR2 YFSETQ. Each CDR3 protein gets one entry after TCRdb re-called the reads with MiXCR. The sample lists fewer than 300,000 distinct CDR3 sequences, roughly 26% occurring once. Sequencing was carried out using PBMCs. The sequence came from a human donor in good health (CMV status not recorded). Some clones in this sample may be carry-over from other donors' samples. The chain is built from TRBV5-1 and TRBJ2-3; no clear D. The CDR3 sequence: CASSSVDTQYF. DNA for the CDR3: TGCGCCAGCAGCTCAGTAGATACGCAGTATTTT.